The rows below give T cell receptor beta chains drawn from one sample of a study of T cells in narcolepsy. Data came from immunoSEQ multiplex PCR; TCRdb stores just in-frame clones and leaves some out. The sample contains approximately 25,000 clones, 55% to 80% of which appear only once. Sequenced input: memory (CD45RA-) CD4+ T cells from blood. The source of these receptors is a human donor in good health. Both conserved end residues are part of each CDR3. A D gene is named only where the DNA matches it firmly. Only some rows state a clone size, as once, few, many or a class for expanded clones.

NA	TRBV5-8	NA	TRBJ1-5	CASSLGRSRGPQHF	TGTGCCAGCAGCTTGGGACGGTCTCGGGGGCCCCAGCATTTT
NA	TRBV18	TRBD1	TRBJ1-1	CASSPLTGASTEAFF	TGTGCCAGCTCACCACTGACAGGGGCGTCGACTGAAGCCTTCTTT
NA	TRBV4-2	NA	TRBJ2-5	CASSRDPQETQYF	TGTGCCAGCAGCCGGGACCCCCAAGAGACCCAGTACTTC
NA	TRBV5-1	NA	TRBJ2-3	CASSLTASTDTQYF	TGCGCCAGCAGCTTAACGGCTAGCACAGATACGCAGTATTTT
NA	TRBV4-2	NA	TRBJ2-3	CASSHSGGTDTQYF	TGTGCCAGCAGCCACTCCGGGGGCACAGATACGCAGTATTTT
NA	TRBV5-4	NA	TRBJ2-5	CASSLEGFLQETQYF	TGTGCCAGCAGCTTGGAGGGATTTTTGCAAGAGACCCAGTACTTC
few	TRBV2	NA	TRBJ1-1	CASGGLAEAFF	TGTGCCAGCGGAGGGTTGGCTGAAGCTTTCTTT
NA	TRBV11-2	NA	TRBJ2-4	CASSLDRSRRPLAKNIQYF	TGTGCCAGCAGCTTAGATCGGTCCAGACGTCCACTAGCCAAAAACATTCAGTACTTC
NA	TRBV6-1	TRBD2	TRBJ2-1	CASSGGGSYNEQFF	TGTGCCAGCAGTGGGGGGGGATCCTACAATGAGCAGTTCTTC
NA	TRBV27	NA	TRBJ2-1	CASSPRASSYNEQFF	TGTGCCAGCAGCCCTCGAGCTAGCTCCTACAATGAGCAGTTCTTC
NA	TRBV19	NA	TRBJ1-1	CASSIATETEAFF	TGTGCCAGTAGTATAGCTACAGAGACTGAAGCTTTCTTT
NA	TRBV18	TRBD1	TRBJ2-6	CASSGTGGTGANVLTF	TGTGCCAGCTCGGGGACAGGGGGTACTGGGGCCAACGTCCTGACTTTC
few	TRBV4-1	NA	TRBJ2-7	CASSQPLGLRGNEQYF	TGCGCCAGCAGCCAACCTTTGGGCCTTAGGGGTAACGAGCAGTACTTC
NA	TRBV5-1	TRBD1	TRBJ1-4	CASRGQGVGDEKLFF	TGCGCCAGCAGGGGACAGGGAGTGGGAGATGAAAAACTGTTTTTT
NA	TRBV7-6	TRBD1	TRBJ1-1	CASSRTGSTSEAFF	TGTGCCAGCAGCCGGACAGGGTCGACCTCTGAAGCTTTCTTT
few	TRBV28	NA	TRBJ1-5	CASSLDSGNQPQHF	TGTGCCAGCAGTTTAGATTCGGGGAACCAGCCCCAGCATTTT
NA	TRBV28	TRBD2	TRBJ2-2	CASSSPSGKNTGELFF	TGTGCCAGCAGTTCGCCTAGCGGAAAAAACACCGGGGAGCTGTTTTTT
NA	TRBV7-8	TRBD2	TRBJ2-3	CASSLLAGRTDTQYF	TGTGCCAGCAGCTTACTAGCGGGCCGCACAGATACGCAGTATTTT
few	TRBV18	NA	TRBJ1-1	CASSPRPNTEAFF	TGTGCCAGCTCACCACGTCCGAACACTGAAGCTTTCTTT
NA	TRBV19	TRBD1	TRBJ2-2	CASSRPGGGTGELFF	TGTGCCAGTAGTCGGCCAGGGGGCGGCACCGGGGAGCTGTTTTTT
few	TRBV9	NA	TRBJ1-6	CASSAGPNSPLHF	TGTGCCAGCAGCGCGGGACCTAATTCACCCCTCCACTTT
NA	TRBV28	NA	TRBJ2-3	CASSFLPPAADTQYF	TGTGCCAGCAGTTTTCTTCCCCCAGCGGCAGATACGCAGTATTTT
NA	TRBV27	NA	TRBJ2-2	CASRGRGRNTGELFF	TGTGCCAGCAGGGGGCGAGGTAGAAACACCGGGGAGCTGTTTTTT
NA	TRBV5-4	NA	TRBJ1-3	CASSWGNTIYF	TGTGCCAGCAGCTGGGGGAACACCATATATTTT
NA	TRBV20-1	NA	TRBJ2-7	CSAQRAYEQYF	TGCAGTGCACAAAGAGCCTACGAGCAGTACTTC
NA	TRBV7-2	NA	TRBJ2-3	CASSFGVLTDTQYF	TGTGCCAGCAGCTTCGGGGTTCTCACAGATACGCAGTATTTT
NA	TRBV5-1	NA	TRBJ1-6	CASSFTPDHRNSPLHF	TGCGCCAGCAGCTTCACACCCGACCACCGCAATTCACCCCTCCACTTT
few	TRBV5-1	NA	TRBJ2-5	CASSLGVRETQYF	TGCGCCAGCAGCTTGGGGGTGAGAGAGACCCAGTACTTC
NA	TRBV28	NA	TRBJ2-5	CASSRLTEETQYF	TGTGCCAGCAGTCGCCTCACGGAGGAGACCCAGTACTTC
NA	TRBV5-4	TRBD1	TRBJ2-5	CASSPYGTGWETQYF	TGTGCCAGCAGCCCCTACGGGACAGGCTGGGAGACCCAGTACTTC
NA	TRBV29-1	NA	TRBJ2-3	CSVPWGDTQYF	TGCAGCGTGCCGTGGGGGGATACGCAGTATTTT
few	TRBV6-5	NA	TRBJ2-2	CASTHKGTGELFF	TGTGCCAGCACCCACAAGGGCACCGGGGAGCTGTTTTTT
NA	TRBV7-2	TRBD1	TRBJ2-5	CASSLGGGRGVETQYF	TGTGCCAGCAGCTTAGGAGGGGGCAGGGGAGTAGAGACCCAGTACTTC
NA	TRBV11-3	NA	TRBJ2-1	CASSVEARDRKQFF	TGTGCCAGCAGCGTAGAAGCGAGAGATCGGAAGCAGTTCTTC
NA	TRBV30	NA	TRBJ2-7	CAWSVQGTYEQYF	TGTGCCTGGAGTGTTCAGGGGACCTACGAGCAGTACTTC
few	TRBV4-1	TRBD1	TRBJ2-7	CASRAGQGVGEQYF	TGCGCCAGCAGAGCGGGACAGGGCGTTGGCGAGCAGTACTTC
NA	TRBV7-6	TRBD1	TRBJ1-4	CASSTGGSNEKLFF	TGTGCCAGCAGCACAGGGGGGTCTAATGAAAAACTGTTTTTT
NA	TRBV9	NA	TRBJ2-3	CASSETGRDTQYF	TGTGCCAGCAGCGAGACAGGACGAGATACGCAGTATTTT
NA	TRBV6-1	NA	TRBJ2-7	CASIGYSYEQYF	TGTGCCAGCATTGGGTACTCCTACGAGCAGTACTTC
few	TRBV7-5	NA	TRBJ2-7	CARYCGQLYEQYF	TGTGCCAGATATTGCGGGCAGCTTTACGAGCAGTACTTC
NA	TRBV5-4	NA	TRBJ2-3	CASSFRGESTDTQYF	TGTGCCAGCAGCTTCCGTGGGGAGAGCACAGATACGCAGTATTTT
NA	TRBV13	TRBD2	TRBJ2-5	CASSLAAGGTYQETQYF	TGTGCCAGCAGCTTAGCGGCGGGGGGTACCTACCAAGAGACCCAGTACTTC
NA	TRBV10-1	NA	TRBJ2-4	CASPPRTVALAKNIQYF	TGCGCCAGCCCCCCCCGGACCGTGGCTCTAGCCAAAAACATTCAGTACTTC
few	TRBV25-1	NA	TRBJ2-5	CASSGGVGYQETQYF	TGTGCCAGCTCCGGGGGAGTGGGGTACCAAGAGACCCAGTACTTC
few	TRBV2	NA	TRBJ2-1	CASSESSFQFF	TGTGCCAGCAGTGAATCTAGCTTCCAGTTCTTC
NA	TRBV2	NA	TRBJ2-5	CASSEVQGFGTQYF	TGTGCCAGCAGTGAAGTTCAGGGTTTCGGGACCCAGTACTTC
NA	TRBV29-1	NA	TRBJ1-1	CSVSGAGNTEAFF	TGCAGCGTTTCGGGGGCGGGGAACACTGAAGCTTTCTTT
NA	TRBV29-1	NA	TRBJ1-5	CSVVEGRGTHQPQHF	TGCAGCGTTGTAGAGGGAAGGGGAACTCATCAGCCCCAGCATTTT
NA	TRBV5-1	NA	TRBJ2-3	CASRVSTDTQYF	TGCGCCAGCAGGGTTAGCACAGATACGCAGTATTTT
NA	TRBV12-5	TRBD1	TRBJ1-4	CASGATGGTNEKLFF	TGTGCTAGTGGGGCAACAGGGGGAACTAATGAAAAACTGTTTTTT
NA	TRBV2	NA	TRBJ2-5	CASGLTRDQETQYF	TGTGCCAGCGGACTCACAAGGGACCAAGAGACCCAGTACTTC
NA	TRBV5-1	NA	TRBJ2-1	CASSGGHESYNEQFF	TGCGCCAGCAGCGGGGGACATGAATCCTACAATGAGCAGTTCTTC
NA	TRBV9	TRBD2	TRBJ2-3	CASSVGAGANTDTQYF	TGTGCCAGCAGCGTCGGAGCGGGGGCGAACACAGATACGCAGTATTTT
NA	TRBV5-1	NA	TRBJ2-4	CASTFGGAKNIQYF	TGCGCCAGCACTTTCGGGGGAGCCAAAAACATTCAGTACTTC
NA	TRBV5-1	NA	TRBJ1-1	CASSSGGRARHTEAFF	TGCGCCAGCAGCTCGGGAGGACGCGCTAGACACACTGAAGCTTTCTTT
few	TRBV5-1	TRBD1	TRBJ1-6	CASSLGQGVNSPLHF	TGCGCCAGCAGCTTGGGTCAGGGGGTAAATTCACCCCTCCACTTT
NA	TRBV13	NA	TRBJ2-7	CASSHSEIGYSYEQYF	TGTGCCAGCAGTCACTCCGAAATTGGCTACTCCTACGAGCAGTACTTC
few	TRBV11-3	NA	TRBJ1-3	CASSQGTGNTIYF	TGTGCCAGCAGTCAGGGGACTGGAAACACCATATATTTT
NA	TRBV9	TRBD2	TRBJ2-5	CASSVLGGSQETQYF	TGTGCCAGCAGCGTATTGGGGGGGAGCCAAGAGACCCAGTACTTC
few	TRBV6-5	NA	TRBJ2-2	CASRPTGYTGELFF	TGTGCCAGCAGACCGACAGGATACACCGGGGAGCTGTTTTTT